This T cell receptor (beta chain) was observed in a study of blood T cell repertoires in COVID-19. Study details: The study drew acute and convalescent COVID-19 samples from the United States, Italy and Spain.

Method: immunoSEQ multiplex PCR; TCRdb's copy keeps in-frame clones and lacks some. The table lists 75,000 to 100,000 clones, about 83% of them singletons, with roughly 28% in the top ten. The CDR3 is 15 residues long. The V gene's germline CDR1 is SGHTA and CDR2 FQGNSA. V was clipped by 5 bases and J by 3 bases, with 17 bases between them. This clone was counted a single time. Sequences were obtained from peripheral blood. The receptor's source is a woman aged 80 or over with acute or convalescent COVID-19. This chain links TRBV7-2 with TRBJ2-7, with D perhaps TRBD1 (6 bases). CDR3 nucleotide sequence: TGTGCCAGCAGCCGCGCCGGGACACAGATCTACGAGCAGTACTTC. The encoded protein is CASSRAGTQIYEQYF.